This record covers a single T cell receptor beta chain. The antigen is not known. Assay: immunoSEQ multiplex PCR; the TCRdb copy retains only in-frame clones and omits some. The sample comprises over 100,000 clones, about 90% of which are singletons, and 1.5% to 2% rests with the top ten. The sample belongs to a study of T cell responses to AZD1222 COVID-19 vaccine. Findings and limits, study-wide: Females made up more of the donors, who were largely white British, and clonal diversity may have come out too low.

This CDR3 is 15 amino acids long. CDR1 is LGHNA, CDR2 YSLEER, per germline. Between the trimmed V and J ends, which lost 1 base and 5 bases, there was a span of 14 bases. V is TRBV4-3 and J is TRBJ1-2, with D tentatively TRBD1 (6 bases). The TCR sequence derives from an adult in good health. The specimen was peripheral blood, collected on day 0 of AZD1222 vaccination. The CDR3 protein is CASSQAATGPYGYTF. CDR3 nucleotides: TGCGCCAGCAGCCAAGCCGCCACAGGGCCGTATGGCTACACCTTC.